A selection of T cell receptor beta chains follows, all from one sample in a study of blood T cell repertoires in COVID-19. Method: immunoSEQ multiplex PCR; TCRdb's copy keeps in-frame clones and lacks some. The repertoire holds approximately 75,000 clones, with less than 90% as singletons. The sample comprised peripheral blood. These receptors came from a man older than 75 with COVID-19, enrolled during active disease. The CDR3 runs from the conserved cysteine through the conserved F or W. Fields, in order: J gene, V gene, D gene, clone size, CDR3 protein, CDR3 DNA. A D gene is named only where the DNA matches it firmly. Some rows mark clone size as missing; the rest say once, few, many or name a class of expanded clone.

J gene: TRBJ2-7; V gene: TRBV6-4; D gene: .; clone size: .; CDR3 protein: CASPEDCRSRKIYEQYF; CDR3 DNA: TGTGCCAGCCCAGAGGATTGCCGATCTAGGAAGATCTACGAGCAGTACTTC
J gene: TRBJ2-1; V gene: TRBV5-1; D gene: TRBD2; clone size: .; CDR3 protein: CASSLSGTSPSNAEQFF; CDR3 DNA: TGCGCCAGCAGCTTGTCCGGGACTAGCCCAAGCAATGCAGAGCAGTTCTTC
J gene: TRBJ2-2; V gene: TRBV19; D gene: TRBD1; clone size: once; CDR3 protein: CASSIRDRGTQDTGELFF; CDR3 DNA: TGTGCCAGTAGTATAAGGGACAGGGGGACTCAGGACACCGGGGAGCTGTTTTTT
J gene: TRBJ1-5; V gene: TRBV19; D gene: .; clone size: .; CDR3 protein: CASSEVRGGDNQPQHF; CDR3 DNA: TGTGCCAGTAGTGAGGTCAGGGGTGGAGACAATCAGCCCCAGCATTTT
J gene: TRBJ2-3; V gene: TRBV4-2; D gene: .; clone size: .; CDR3 protein: CASSLLADGTDTQYF; CDR3 DNA: TGTGCCAGCAGCCTGCTAGCCGATGGCACAGATACGCAGTATTTT
J gene: TRBJ2-7; V gene: TRBV9; D gene: .; clone size: .; CDR3 protein: CASSVGSEDEQYF; CDR3 DNA: TGTGCCAGCAGCGTAGGATCAGAGGACGAGCAGTACTTC
J gene: TRBJ2-1; V gene: TRBV6-5; D gene: TRBD1; clone size: .; CDR3 protein: CASRPFRDSYNEQFF; CDR3 DNA: TGTGCCAGCAGGCCTTTCCGGGACAGTTACAATGAGCAGTTCTTC
J gene: TRBJ2-7; V gene: TRBV19; D gene: .; clone size: .; CDR3 protein: CASSTRTVLSYEQYF; CDR3 DNA: TGTGCCAGTAGTACCCGGACAGTCCTCTCCTACGAGCAGTACTTC
J gene: TRBJ1-4; V gene: TRBV9; D gene: .; clone size: .; CDR3 protein: CASSRGATNEKLFF; CDR3 DNA: TGTGCCAGCAGCCGGGGAGCAACTAATGAAAAACTGTTTTTT
J gene: TRBJ1-2; V gene: TRBV29-1; D gene: TRBD1; clone size: once; CDR3 protein: CSVLSGTGRFYGYTF; CDR3 DNA: TGCAGCGTACTATCCGGGACAGGGAGGTTCTATGGCTACACCTTC
J gene: TRBJ2-7; V gene: TRBV2; D gene: .; clone size: .; CDR3 protein: CASRAESYEQYF; CDR3 DNA: TGTGCCAGCCGAGCGGAGTCCTACGAGCAGTACTTC
J gene: TRBJ1-3; V gene: TRBV7-3; D gene: .; clone size: .; CDR3 protein: CASSYTQGNTIYF; CDR3 DNA: TGTGCCAGCAGCTACACACAGGGAAACACCATATATTTT
J gene: TRBJ2-1; V gene: TRBV6-2/TRBV6-3; D gene: TRBD2; clone size: .; CDR3 protein: CASSSSGGGEQFF; CDR3 DNA: TGTGCCAGCAGTTCCAGCGGGGGGGGTGAGCAGTTCTTC
J gene: TRBJ1-1; V gene: TRBV28; D gene: .; clone size: .; CDR3 protein: CASNPPGYSLNTEAFF; CDR3 DNA: TGTGCCAGCAACCCGCCAGGGTATAGTTTGAACACTGAAGCTTTCTTT
J gene: TRBJ1-2; V gene: TRBV18; D gene: .; clone size: .; CDR3 protein: CASSPRQPSGYTF; CDR3 DNA: TGTGCCAGCTCACCTAGACAGCCGTCTGGCTACACCTTC
J gene: TRBJ1-6; V gene: TRBV5-6; D gene: .; clone size: .; CDR3 protein: CASSLGQVQNSPLHF; CDR3 DNA: TGTGCCAGCAGCTTGGGGCAGGTTCAGAATTCACCCCTCCACTTT
J gene: TRBJ2-5; V gene: TRBV12-3/TRBV12-4; D gene: .; clone size: few; CDR3 protein: CASSFLGRETQYF; CDR3 DNA: TGTGCCAGCAGTTTTCTGGGGAGGGAGACCCAGTACTTC
J gene: TRBJ1-6; V gene: TRBV19; D gene: .; clone size: .; CDR3 protein: CASSSSNSPLHF; CDR3 DNA: TGTGCCAGTAGCTCCTCTAATTCACCCCTCCACTTT
J gene: TRBJ1-1; V gene: TRBV24-1; D gene: TRBD1; clone size: .; CDR3 protein: CATSGTGSPTEAFF; CDR3 DNA: TGTGCCACCAGTGGGACAGGATCCCCCACTGAAGCTTTCTTT
J gene: TRBJ1-2; V gene: TRBV7-9; D gene: TRBD1; clone size: .; CDR3 protein: CASSSGTGVNYGYTF; CDR3 DNA: TGTGCCAGCAGCTCAGGGACAGGGGTTAACTATGGCTACACCTTC
J gene: TRBJ2-7; V gene: TRBV7-8; D gene: .; clone size: .; CDR3 protein: CASSPPGGTLEQYF; CDR3 DNA: TGTGCCAGCAGCCCGCCGGGGGGCACGCTCGAGCAGTACTTC
J gene: TRBJ1-2; V gene: TRBV19; D gene: .; clone size: .; CDR3 protein: CASSTYEDGQQGYGYTF; CDR3 DNA: TGTGCCAGTAGTACATACGAGGACGGACAGCAAGGTTATGGCTACACCTTC
J gene: TRBJ1-1; V gene: TRBV25-1; D gene: .; clone size: .; CDR3 protein: CASSDPTGLNTEAFF; CDR3 DNA: TGTGCCAGCAGTGACCCAACAGGGCTGAACACTGAAGCTTTCTTT
J gene: TRBJ1-1; V gene: TRBV14; D gene: .; clone size: few; CDR3 protein: CASSQWGSADTEAFF; CDR3 DNA: TGTGCCAGCAGCCAATGGGGTAGCGCGGACACTGAAGCTTTCTTT
J gene: TRBJ1-5; V gene: TRBV3-1/TRBV3-2; D gene: .; clone size: .; CDR3 protein: CASSQTGNSNQPQHF; CDR3 DNA: TGTGCCAGCAGCCAAACAGGAAATAGCAATCAGCCCCAGCATTTT
J gene: TRBJ1-6; V gene: TRBV5-1; D gene: .; clone size: .; CDR3 protein: CASRHSNSPLHF; CDR3 DNA: TGCGCCAGCAGGCACAGTAATTCACCCCTCCACTTT
J gene: TRBJ2-5; V gene: TRBV5-1; D gene: TRBD1; clone size: .; CDR3 protein: CASNFRDRGRTQYF; CDR3 DNA: TGCGCCAGCAATTTCCGGGACAGGGGCCGGACCCAGTACTTC
J gene: TRBJ2-3; V gene: TRBV5-1; D gene: .; clone size: .; CDR3 protein: CASSLNGGPYDTQYF; CDR3 DNA: TGCGCCAGCAGCTTGAACGGGGGGCCGTACGATACGCAGTATTTT
J gene: TRBJ2-3; V gene: TRBV7-3; D gene: TRBD2; clone size: once; CDR3 protein: CASRLAGGTDTQYF; CDR3 DNA: TGTGCCAGCCGCCTAGCGGGGGGCACAGATACGCAGTATTTT
J gene: TRBJ2-7; V gene: TRBV5-6; D gene: .; clone size: .; CDR3 protein: CASTTRRSFYEQYF; CDR3 DNA: TGTGCCAGCACCACCCGCCGGAGTTTCTACGAGCAGTACTTC
J gene: TRBJ2-7; V gene: TRBV18; D gene: TRBD1; clone size: .; CDR3 protein: CASSQGTATLSYEQYF; CDR3 DNA: TGTGCCAGCTCACAGGGGACAGCGACTCTGTCCTACGAGCAGTACTTC
J gene: TRBJ2-7; V gene: TRBV11-2; D gene: .; clone size: .; CDR3 protein: CASSLFRGSYEQYF; CDR3 DNA: TGTGCCAGCAGCTTATTCAGGGGATCCTACGAGCAGTACTTC
J gene: TRBJ2-7; V gene: TRBV4-1; D gene: .; clone size: .; CDR3 protein: CASSLWEGVREQYF; CDR3 DNA: TGCGCCAGCAGCCTGTGGGAGGGGGTGCGGGAGCAGTACTTC
J gene: TRBJ1-1; V gene: TRBV7-3; D gene: .; clone size: .; CDR3 protein: CASSQGADTEAFF; CDR3 DNA: TGTGCCAGCAGCCAGGGTGCGGACACTGAAGCTTTCTTT
J gene: TRBJ2-7; V gene: TRBV19; D gene: .; clone size: .; CDR3 protein: CASSISPVSYEQYF; CDR3 DNA: TGTGCCAGTAGTATTAGTCCCGTCTCCTACGAGCAGTACTTC
J gene: TRBJ1-2; V gene: TRBV19; D gene: .; clone size: .; CDR3 protein: CASSAGYGYTF; CDR3 DNA: TGTGCCAGTAGCGCAGGGTATGGCTACACCTTC
J gene: TRBJ1-1; V gene: TRBV12-5; D gene: .; clone size: .; CDR3 protein: CASGLSGNVEAFF; CDR3 DNA: TGTGCTAGTGGTTTGTCGGGGAACGTTGAAGCTTTCTTT
J gene: TRBJ2-7; V gene: TRBV19; D gene: TRBD2; clone size: .; CDR3 protein: CASSIGGGYYEQYF; CDR3 DNA: TGTGCCAGTAGTATAGGCGGGGGATATTACGAGCAGTACTTC
J gene: TRBJ1-4; V gene: TRBV6-1; D gene: .; clone size: .; CDR3 protein: CASSRTNEKLFF; CDR3 DNA: TGTGCCAGCAGCCGAACTAATGAAAAACTGTTTTTT
J gene: TRBJ1-2; V gene: TRBV7-2; D gene: TRBD1; clone size: few; CDR3 protein: CASSSWDRGYYGYTF; CDR3 DNA: TGTGCCAGCAGCTCTTGGGACAGGGGTTACTATGGCTACACCTTC
J gene: TRBJ1-4; V gene: TRBV15; D gene: .; clone size: .; CDR3 protein: CATSIGARVDEKLFF; CDR3 DNA: TGTGCCACCAGCATAGGAGCCAGGGTGGATGAAAAACTGTTTTTT
J gene: TRBJ1-1; V gene: TRBV11-2; D gene: .; clone size: .; CDR3 protein: CASSLMTGQGNTEAFF; CDR3 DNA: TGTGCCAGCAGCTTAATGACTGGGCAGGGGAACACTGAAGCTTTCTTT
J gene: TRBJ1-5; V gene: TRBV7-9; D gene: TRBD1; clone size: .; CDR3 protein: CASSFAQGAAASQPQHF; CDR3 DNA: TGTGCCAGCAGCTTCGCCCAGGGGGCGGCGGCGAGTCAGCCCCAGCATTTT